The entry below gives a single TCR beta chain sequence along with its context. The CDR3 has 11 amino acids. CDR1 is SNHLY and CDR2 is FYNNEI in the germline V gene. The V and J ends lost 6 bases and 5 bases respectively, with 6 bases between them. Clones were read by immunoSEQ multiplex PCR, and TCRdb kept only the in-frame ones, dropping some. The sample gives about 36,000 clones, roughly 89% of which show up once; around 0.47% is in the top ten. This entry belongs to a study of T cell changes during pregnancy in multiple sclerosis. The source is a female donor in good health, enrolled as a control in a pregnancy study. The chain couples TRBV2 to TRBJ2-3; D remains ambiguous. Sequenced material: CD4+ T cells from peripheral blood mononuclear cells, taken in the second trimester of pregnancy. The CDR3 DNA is TGTGCCAGCAGCCCCCAAGATACGCAGTATTTT. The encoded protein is CASSPQDTQYF. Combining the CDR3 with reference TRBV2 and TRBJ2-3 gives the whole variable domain EPEVTQTPSHQVTQMGQEVILRCVPISNHLYFYWYRQILGQKVEFLVSFYNNEISEKSEIFDDQFSVERPDGSNFTLKIRSTKLEDSAMYFCASSPQDTQYFGPGTRLTVL.